Listed below are T cell receptor beta chains from one sample, sequenced in a study of shared clonotypes between healthy human individuals. The data were produced by immunoSEQ multiplex PCR, yet TCRdb's version contains in-frame clones alone and is incomplete. Among about 1,500,000 clones, about 96% were seen once, and the ten largest hold roughly 1.2%. The sequencing input was naive CD4+ T cells sorted from blood. These receptors came from a man aged 25-40 years in good health. CDR3s include the opening cysteine and the closing phenylalanine or tryptophan. D genes are given only for firm matches.

v_call: TRBV20-1
j_call: TRBJ2-1
d_call: -
cdr3_aa: CSASDHEQFF
cdr3_nt: TGCAGTGCTAGCGACCATGAGCAGTTCTTC

v_call: TRBV5-1
j_call: TRBJ2-7
d_call: TRBD1
cdr3_aa: CASSFTGTGGDEQYF
cdr3_nt: TGCGCCAGCAGCTTCACCGGGACAGGGGGAGACGAGCAGTACTTC

v_call: TRBV20-1
j_call: TRBJ2-3
d_call: -
cdr3_aa: CSARGINTQYF
cdr3_nt: TGCAGTGCTAGAGGGATTAATACGCAGTATTTT

v_call: TRBV5-1
j_call: TRBJ1-2
d_call: -
cdr3_aa: CASSWGVGANYGYTF
cdr3_nt: TGCGCCAGCAGCTGGGGGGTCGGAGCTAACTATGGCTACACCTTC

v_call: TRBV11-2
j_call: TRBJ2-5
d_call: -
cdr3_aa: CASSSLLSESISYF
cdr3_nt: TGTGCCAGCAGCTCCTTACTTTCAGAAAGTATTAGTTACTTC

v_call: TRBV28
j_call: TRBJ2-1
d_call: TRBD2
cdr3_aa: CASSLRLKMGLAGYNEQFF
cdr3_nt: TGTGCCAGCAGTTTACGACTAAAGATGGGACTAGCGGGGTACAATGAGCAGTTCTTC

v_call: TRBV28
j_call: TRBJ2-7
d_call: -
cdr3_aa: CASSTGTVSSYEQYF
cdr3_nt: TGTGCCAGCAGTACCGGGACGGTGAGCTCCTACGAGCAGTACTTC

v_call: TRBV27
j_call: TRBJ2-5
d_call: -
cdr3_aa: CASSLRVQETQYF
cdr3_nt: TGTGCCAGCAGTCTCCGAGTCCAAGAGACCCAGTACTTC

v_call: TRBV9
j_call: TRBJ1-1
d_call: -
cdr3_aa: CASSDPPGEAFF
cdr3_nt: TGTGCCAGCAGCGACCCCCCGGGCGAAGCTTTCTTT

v_call: TRBV4-1
j_call: TRBJ2-3
d_call: -
cdr3_aa: CASSLGTDTQYF
cdr3_nt: TGCGCCAGCAGCCTAGGGACAGATACGCAGTATTTT

v_call: TRBV7-6
j_call: TRBJ2-2
d_call: -
cdr3_aa: CASSLGQAVNTGELFF
cdr3_nt: TGTGCCAGCAGCTTAGGCCAGGCCGTGAACACCGGGGAGCTGTTTTTT

v_call: TRBV4-2
j_call: TRBJ2-1
d_call: -
cdr3_aa: CASRTSGSEQFF
cdr3_nt: TGTGCCAGCAGAACGAGTGGCAGTGAGCAGTTCTTC

v_call: TRBV15
j_call: TRBJ2-3
d_call: -
cdr3_aa: CATSRDPRVDTQYF
cdr3_nt: TGTGCCACCAGCAGAGATCCCAGGGTTGATACGCAGTATTTT

v_call: TRBV9
j_call: TRBJ2-2
d_call: -
cdr3_aa: CASSVDRTGTGELFF
cdr3_nt: TGTGCCAGCAGCGTAGATCGGACGGGCACCGGGGAGCTGTTTTTT

v_call: TRBV1
j_call: TRBJ2-5
d_call: -
cdr3_aa: CTSSHSGTGGAETYRETQYF
cdr3_nt: TGCACCAGCAGCCACTCCGGGACAGGGGGCGCGGAGACATACCGAGAGACCCAGTACTTC

v_call: TRBV7-9
j_call: TRBJ2-3
d_call: -
cdr3_aa: CASTEGANTDTQYF
cdr3_nt: TGTGCCAGCACGGAGGGGGCCAACACAGATACGCAGTATTTT

v_call: TRBV9
j_call: TRBJ1-4
d_call: -
cdr3_aa: CASSAVQAPEKLFF
cdr3_nt: TGTGCCAGCAGCGCCGTACAAGCGCCTGAAAAACTGTTTTTT